This TCR beta chain was obtained from a study of OX40 agonist ivuxolimab in advanced cancers. Study-wide context: Dose-escalation patients had hepatocellular carcinoma, melanoma, renal cell or head and neck cancer. One patient with hepatocellular carcinoma and two with cutaneous melanoma, three in all, had partial responses. Overall study results and limits: Both CD4+ and CD8+ T cell populations in blood had undergone clonal expansion by week 6 at 0.1 to 3.0 mg/kg. Averaged across samples, CD8+ T cells carried more expanded clones than CD4+ did.

Clones were read by immunoSEQ multiplex PCR, and TCRdb kept only the in-frame ones, dropping some. In the table there are 25,000 to 30,000 clones, more than 85% of which are singletons. In the case of this clone: No antigen is known for it.

Germline CDR1 is MGHRA and CDR2 is YSYEKL. This CDR3 is 14 amino acids long. Between the trimmed V and J ends, which lost 3 bases and 0 bases, there was a span of 9 bases. The sequenced sample was CD4+ or CD8+ T cells sorted from blood, obtained in a trial of the OX40 agonist ivuxolimab. This chain connects TRBV4-1 to TRBJ2-7; no definite D call. The sequence was obtained from an adult with an advanced solid tumor such as melanoma, head and neck, liver or kidney cancer. CDR3 DNA sequence: TGCGCCAGCAGCCAGGGTGGCGGCTCCTACGAGCAGTACTTC. Translated, it gives CASSQGGGSYEQYF.